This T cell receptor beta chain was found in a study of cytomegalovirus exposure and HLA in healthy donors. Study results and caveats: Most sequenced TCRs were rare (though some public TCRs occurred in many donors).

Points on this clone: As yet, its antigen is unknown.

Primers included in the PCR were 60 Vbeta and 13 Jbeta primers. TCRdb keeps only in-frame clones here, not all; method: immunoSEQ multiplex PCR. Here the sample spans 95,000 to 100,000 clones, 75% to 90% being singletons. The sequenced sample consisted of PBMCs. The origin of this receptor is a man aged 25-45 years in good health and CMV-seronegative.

In DNA form, the CDR3 reads TGTGCCAGCAGCCGGGGGACAGGGGGGATTTTAACCGGGGAGCTGTTTTTT. Encoded protein: CASSRGTGGILTGELFF. The V gene is TRBV5-6, the J gene TRBJ2-2; 11 nucleotides agree with TRBD1. V shed 4 bases and J 5 bases; nucleotides not matched to a gene: 10. The CDR3 extends over 17 amino acids. Germline V gene lookup returns CDR1 SGHDT and CDR2 YYEEEE.